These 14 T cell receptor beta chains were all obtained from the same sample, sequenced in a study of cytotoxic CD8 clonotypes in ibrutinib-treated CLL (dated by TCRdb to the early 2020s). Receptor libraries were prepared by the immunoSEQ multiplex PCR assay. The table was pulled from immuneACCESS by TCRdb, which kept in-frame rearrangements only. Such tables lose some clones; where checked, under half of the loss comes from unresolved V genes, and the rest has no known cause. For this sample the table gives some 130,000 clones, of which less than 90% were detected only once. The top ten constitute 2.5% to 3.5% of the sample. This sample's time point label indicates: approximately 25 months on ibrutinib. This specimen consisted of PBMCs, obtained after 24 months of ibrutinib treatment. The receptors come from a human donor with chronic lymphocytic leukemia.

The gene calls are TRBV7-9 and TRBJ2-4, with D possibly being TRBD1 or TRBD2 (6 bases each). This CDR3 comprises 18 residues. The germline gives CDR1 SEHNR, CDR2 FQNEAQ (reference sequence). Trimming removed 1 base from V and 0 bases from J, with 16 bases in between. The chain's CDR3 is CASSLGRPGEVAKNIQYF. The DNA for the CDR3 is TGTGCCAGCAGCTTAGGACGTCCAGGGGAGGTAGCCAAAAACATTCAGTACTTC.

CDR3 sequence: CASSHEWAGELFF. CDR3 sequence (DNA): TGTGCCAGCAGCCACGAATGGGCCGGGGAGCTGTTTTTT. The chain has TRBV5-8 and TRBJ2-2; the D is unclear. Germline CDR1 SGHTS, CDR2 YDEGEE. This CDR3 spans 13 amino acids. V was clipped by 4 bases and J by 6 bases, with 10 bases between them. The full variable domain, with the rest looked up from reference TRBV5-8 and TRBJ2-2, is EAGVTQSPTHLIKTRGQQATLRCSPISGHTSVYWYQQALGLGLQFLLWYDEGEERNRGNFPPRFSGRQFPNYSSELNVNALELEDSALYLCASSHEWAGELFFGEGSRLTVL.

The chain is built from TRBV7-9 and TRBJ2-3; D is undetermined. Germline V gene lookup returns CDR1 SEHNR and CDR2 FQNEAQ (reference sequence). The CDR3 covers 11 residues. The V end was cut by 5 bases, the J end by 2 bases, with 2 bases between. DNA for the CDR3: TGTGCCAGCAGCGTCACAGATACGCAGTATTTT. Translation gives CASSVTDTQYF.

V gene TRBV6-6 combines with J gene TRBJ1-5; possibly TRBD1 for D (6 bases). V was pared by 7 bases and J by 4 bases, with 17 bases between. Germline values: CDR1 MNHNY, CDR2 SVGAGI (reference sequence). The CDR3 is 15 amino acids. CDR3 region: CASTLVAGQNQPQHF. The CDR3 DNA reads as TGTGCCAGCACCCTGGTGGCGGGACAAAATCAGCCCCAGCATTTT.

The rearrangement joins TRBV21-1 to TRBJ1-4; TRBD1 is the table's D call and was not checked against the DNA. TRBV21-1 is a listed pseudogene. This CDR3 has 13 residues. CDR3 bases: TGTGCCAGCGGAGGACAGGAGAATGAAAAACTGTTTTTT. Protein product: CASGGQENEKLFF.

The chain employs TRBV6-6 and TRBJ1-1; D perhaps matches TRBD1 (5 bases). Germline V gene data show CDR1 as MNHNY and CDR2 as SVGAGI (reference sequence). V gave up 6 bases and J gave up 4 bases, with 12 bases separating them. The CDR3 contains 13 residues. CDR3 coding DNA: TGTGCCAGCAGGGGACCCGGAAGCACTGAAGCTTTCTTT. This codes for CASRGPGSTEAFF.

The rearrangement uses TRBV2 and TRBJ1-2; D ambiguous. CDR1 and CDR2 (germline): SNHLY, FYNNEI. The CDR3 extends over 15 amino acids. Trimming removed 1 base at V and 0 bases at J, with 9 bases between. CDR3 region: CASSEGQQANYGYTF. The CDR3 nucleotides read TGTGCCAGCAGTGAAGGGCAACAAGCTAACTATGGCTACACCTTC.

The CDR3 here is CASSMVGVNTEAFF. The CDR3 bases are TGTGCCAGTAGTATGGTAGGAGTGAACACTGAAGCTTTCTTT. The chain has TRBV19 and TRBJ1-1; D gene uncertain. The CDR3 has 14 residues. The germline CDR1 and CDR2 sequences are LNHDA and SQIVND (reference sequence). Trimming took off 3 bases at V and 0 bases at J, with 8 bases between the two ends.

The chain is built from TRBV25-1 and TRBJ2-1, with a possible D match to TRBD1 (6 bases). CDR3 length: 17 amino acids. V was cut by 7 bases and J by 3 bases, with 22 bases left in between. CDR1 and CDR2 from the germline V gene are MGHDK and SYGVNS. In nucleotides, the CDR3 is TGTGCCAGCATTCCCCCACTAGGGGGTGCGGGCTACAATGAGCAGTTCTTC. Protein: CASIPPLGGAGYNEQFF.

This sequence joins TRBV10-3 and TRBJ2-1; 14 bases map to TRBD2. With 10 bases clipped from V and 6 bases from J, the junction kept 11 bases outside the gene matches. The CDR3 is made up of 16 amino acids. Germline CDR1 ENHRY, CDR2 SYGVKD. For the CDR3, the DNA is TGTGCCACCACCCCTACTGGACTAGCGGGGGGCAATGAGCAGTTCTTC. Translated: CATTPTGLAGGNEQFF.

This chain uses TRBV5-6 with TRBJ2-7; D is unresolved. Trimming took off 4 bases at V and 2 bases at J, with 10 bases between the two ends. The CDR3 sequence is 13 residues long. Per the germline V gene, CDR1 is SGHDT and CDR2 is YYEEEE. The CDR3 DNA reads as TGTGCCAGCAGCCCCTCAGGTCCCTACGAGCAGTACTTC. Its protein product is CASSPSGPYEQYF.

CDR3 bases: TGTGCCAGCAGTGAACTAGCGGGGGGCTCCGAGGCCCAGTACTTC. Its translation: CASSELAGGSEAQYF. J is TRBJ2-5 and V is TRBV25-1, with 11 bases lining up with TRBD2. From germline, CDR1 is MGHDK and CDR2 SYGVNS. The junction had 8 bases not matched to a gene; V was cut back by 2 bases and J by 9 bases. The CDR3 covers 15 residues.

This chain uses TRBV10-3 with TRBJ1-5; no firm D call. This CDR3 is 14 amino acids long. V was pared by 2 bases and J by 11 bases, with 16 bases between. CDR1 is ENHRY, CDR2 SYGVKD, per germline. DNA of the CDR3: TGTGCCATCAGTGAGGGACTCCGTGGGTCGTCCCAGCATTTT. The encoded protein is CAISEGLRGSSQHF.

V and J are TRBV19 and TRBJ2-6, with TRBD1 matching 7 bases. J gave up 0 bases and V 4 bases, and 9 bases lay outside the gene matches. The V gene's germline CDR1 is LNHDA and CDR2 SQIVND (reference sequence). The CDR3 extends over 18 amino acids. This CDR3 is CASSKQGPVSSGANVLTF. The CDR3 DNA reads TGTGCCAGTAGTAAACAGGGGCCGGTCTCCTCTGGGGCCAACGTCCTGACTTTC. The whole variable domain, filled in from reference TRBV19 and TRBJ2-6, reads DGGITQSPKYLFRKEGQNVTLSCEQNLNHDAMYWYRQDPGQGLRLIYYSQIVNDFQKGDIAEGYSVSREKKESFPLTVTSAQKNPTAFYLCASSKQGPVSSGANVLTFGAGSRLTVL.